The 22 T cell receptor beta chains presented below share a single source sample, sequenced in a study of blood T cell repertoires in COVID-19. Generated by immunoSEQ multiplex PCR, the TCRdb table keeps only in-frame clones and is missing some. The sample carries 150,000 to 200,000 clones, approximately 84% recorded once. The sequenced material came from PBMCs or T cells enriched from blood (not recorded which). Receptors originate from a man between 50 and 59 years old who had recovered from COVID-19.

This clone was picked up one time. The chain links TRBV5-6 to TRBJ1-4, with 11 nucleotides matching TRBD1. The CDR3 is 15 residues long. Per germline, CDR1 SGHDT and CDR2 YYEEEE. V shed 5 bases, J shed 5 bases, and the junction held 5 bases outside the gene matches. This chain's CDR3 is CASRFGTGGNEKLFF. The DNA of the CDR3 is TGTGCCAGCAGGTTTGGGACAGGGGGGAATGAAAAACTGTTTTTT.

CDR3 loop: CASSLRTDEQYF. The CDR3 DNA follows: TGCGCCAGCAGCTTGAGAACGGACGAGCAGTACTTC. This chain joins TRBV5-1 and TRBJ2-7; no definite D call. V was trimmed by 1 base and J by 5 bases, leaving 7 bases between them. From germline, CDR1 is SGHRS and CDR2 YFSETQ. This CDR3 contains 12 residues.

The V call is TRBV6-5, the J call TRBJ2-6; D not resolved. V lost 6 bases, J lost 3 bases, and 9 bases lay in between. The germline CDR1 and CDR2 sequences are MNHEY and SVGAGI. This CDR3 spans 14 amino acids. This CDR3 is CASRLSSGANVLTF. The DNA of the CDR3 is TGTGCCAGCAGATTGTCCAGTGGGGCCAACGTCCTGACTTTC.

The V and J genes are TRBV7-9 and TRBJ1-4; tentatively, D is TRBD1 (5 bases). There are 15 residues in the CDR3. V shed 5 bases and J shed 0 bases, with 10 bases lying between them. The germline CDR1 and CDR2 sequences are SEHNR and FQNEAQ (reference sequence). In DNA form, the CDR3 reads TGTGCCAGCAGCCTATCGACAGCAACTAATGAAAAACTGTTTTTT. Protein product: CASSLSTATNEKLFF.

This clone came up once. DNA of the CDR3: TGTGCCAGCAGTTACGCAGGGATCGACGAGCAGTACTTC. It is translated as CASSYAGIDEQYF. The chain uses TRBV6-5 and TRBJ2-7, with TRBD1 as a possible D gene (5 bases). Germline V CDR1 and CDR2: MNHEY, SVGAGI. Trimming removed 2 bases from V and 5 bases from J, with 10 bases in between. The CDR3 sequence is 13 residues long.

The chain carries TRBV6-1 and TRBJ2-1; D ambiguous. CDR1 is MNHNS and CDR2 is SASEGT in the germline V gene. The CDR3 consists of 15 residues. V was trimmed by 2 bases and J by 2 bases, leaving 10 bases between them. CDR3 DNA sequence: TGTGCCAGCAGTGAATTAGCAGCAGCCTACAATGAGCAGTTCTTC. It translates to CASSELAAAYNEQFF.

This chain joins TRBV3-1 (or the pseudogene TRBV3-2) and TRBJ2-2; possible D gene TRBD2, 5 bases. Trimming shortened V by 0 bases and J by 7 bases, and 12 bases separated the two germline ends. Per the germline V gene, CDR1 is LGHDT and CDR2 is YNNKEL (reference sequence). This CDR3 comprises 15 residues. Written as DNA, the CDR3 is TGTGCCAGCAGCCAAGATCCTCTCGGGGTCGGGGAGCTGTTTTTT. Amino acids: CASSQDPLGVGELFF.

The chain carries TRBV5-4 and TRBJ1-4, with D hard to call. Trimming left V 4 bases short and J 8 bases short, with 18 bases between. Germline CDR1 SGHNT, CDR2 YYREEE (reference sequence). The length of the CDR3 is 15 residues. CDR3 residues: CASSGAGREGEKLFF. CDR3 sequence (DNA): TGTGCCAGCAGCGGTGCCGGCCGGGAAGGGGAAAAACTGTTTTTT. The full variable domain, with the rest looked up from reference TRBV5-4 and TRBJ1-4, is ETGVTQSPTHLIKTRGQQVTLRCSSQSGHNTVSWYQQALGQGPQFIFQYYREEENGRGNFPPRFSGLQFPNYSSELNVNALELDDSALYLCASSGAGREGEKLFFGSGTQLSVL.

The chain carries TRBV24-1 and TRBJ1-1; D might be TRBD1 (6 bases). V dropped 5 bases and J dropped 5 bases, with 29 bases sitting between them. This CDR3 is built from 19 residues. In germline, CDR1 is KGHDR, CDR2 SFDVKD. CDR3: CATSGPSGGRGAFGTEAFF. In DNA form, the CDR3 reads TGTGCCACCAGTGGGCCGAGTGGTGGACGGGGGGCGTTTGGGACTGAAGCTTTCTTT.

The chain employs TRBV5-1 and TRBJ1-4, with 9 bases that match TRBD1. CDR1 and CDR2 from the germline V gene are SGHRS and YFSETQ. The CDR3 is 17 residues long. V was clipped by 5 bases and J by 7 bases; unmatched bases: 15. CDR3 amino acids: CASRTGQGGEEGEKLFF. The CDR3 coding sequence is TGCGCCAGCAGAACGGGACAGGGAGGTGAGGAGGGTGAAAAACTGTTTTTT.

On this clone itself: Different DNA sequences within this sample yield the same CDR3. DNA for the CDR3: TGTGCCAGCAGCTTCGGAACAGGGAACACTGAAGCTTTCTTT. Translation gives CASSFGTGNTEAFF. This chain uses TRBV7-9 with TRBJ1-1, with D possibly being TRBD1 (5 bases). This CDR3 is 14 amino acids long. CDR1 SEHNR and CDR2 FQNEAQ come from the germline V gene (reference sequence). Trimming took off 3 bases at V and 1 base at J, with 9 bases between the two ends.

The chain combines TRBV7-2 with TRBJ2-2, with 9 positions matching TRBD1. V lost 6 bases and J lost 6; bases outside the gene matches: 5. Germline V CDR1 and CDR2: SGHTA, FQGNSA. The CDR3 length is 14 residues. The CDR3 DNA is TGTGCCAGCAGTTACGGACAGGGGTCCGGGGAGCTGTTTTTT. Translated, it gives CASSYGQGSGELFF. Variable domain in full (rest from reference TRBV7-2 and TRBJ2-2): GAGVSQSPSNKVTEKGKDVELRCDPISGHTALYWYRQSLGQGLEFLIYFQGNSAPDKSGLPSDRFSAERTGGSVSTLTIQRTQQEDSAVYLCASSYGQGSGELFFGEGSRLTVL.

This clone was observed once. The chain is built from TRBV4-3 and TRBJ2-3; D might be TRBD1 (5 bases). CDR1 is LGHNA and CDR2 is YSLEER in the germline V gene. CDR3 length equals 16 residues. V was clipped by 3 bases and J by 1 base, with 14 bases between them. The CDR3 sequence is CASSQETGLGTDTQYF. The CDR3 DNA sequence: TGCGCCAGCAGCCAGGAAACAGGTCTCGGCACAGATACGCAGTATTTT.

V usage is TRBV15 and J usage is TRBJ1-1; 9 bases are a match to TRBD1. The trim removed 2 bases at V and 9 bases at J, leaving 13 bases unmatched. CDR3 length: 16 amino acids. The germline CDR1 and CDR2 sequences are LNHNV and YYDKDF (reference sequence). CDR3: CATSRRTGVLPYQAFF. The CDR3 DNA follows: TGTGCCACCAGCAGAAGGACAGGGGTATTACCGTATCAAGCTTTCTTT.

This clone has only a few counts. The chain uses TRBV12-3 or TRBV12-4 and TRBJ1-1; no reliable D call. This CDR3 contains 12 residues. V was trimmed by 5 bases and J by 8 bases, leaving 12 bases between them. CDR3 sequence reads: CASSRMGGEAFF. CDR3 sequence (DNA): TGTGCCAGCAGTAGGATGGGCGGGGAAGCTTTCTTT.

This sequence joins TRBV5-1 and TRBJ2-1; 7 bases fit TRBD1. Trimming at V came to 7 bases and at J to 6 bases, leaving 16 bases not matched to a gene. Per germline, CDR1 SGHRS and CDR2 YFSETQ. This CDR3 is 16 amino acids long. The CDR3: CASSTGTASLINEQFF. The CDR3 region has the DNA TGCGCCAGCTCTACCGGGACAGCAAGTTTAATCAATGAGCAGTTCTTC.

This clone appeared a single time. The CDR3 region is CASSTGRGQEQYF. CDR3 in DNA: TGTGCCAGCTCGACCGGAAGGGGGCAGGAGCAGTACTTC. The V gene is TRBV18, the J gene TRBJ2-7; 7 positions match TRBD1. The CDR3 covers 13 residues. With 6 bases clipped from V and 7 bases from J, the junction kept 9 bases outside the gene matches. Looked up from germline, CDR1 is KGHSH and CDR2 is LQKENI.

J is TRBJ2-5 and V is TRBV15, with TRBD2 as a possible D gene (5 bases). The CDR3 runs 12 residues. Germline V CDR1 and CDR2: LNHNV, YYDKDF (reference sequence). The V and J ends lost 8 bases and 5 bases respectively, with 12 bases between them. The CDR3 DNA sequence: TGTGCCACCGGTCAGCGGCGGGAGACCCAGTACTTC. Its protein product is CATGQRRETQYF.

J is TRBJ2-2 and V is TRBV6-2 or TRBV6-3; TRBD2 might be the D (5 bases). Germline CDR1 and CDR2: MNHEY and SVGEGT. The V end lost 2 bases, the J end lost 5 bases, and 15 bases lay between the germline ends. The CDR3 sequence is 16 residues long. The CDR3 reads CASSYTPPTGTGELFF. DNA for the CDR3: TGTGCCAGCAGTTACACGCCCCCAACGGGGACCGGGGAGCTGTTTTTT.

J is TRBJ1-6 and V is TRBV19, with D possibly TRBD1 on 5 matching bases. V shed 7 bases and J shed 7 bases, with 11 bases lying between them. The CDR3 contains 13 residues. Germline V gene data show CDR1 as LNHDA and CDR2 as SQIVND (reference sequence). For the CDR3, the DNA is TGTGCCAGTAACACCAGGGTAAATTCACCCCTCCACTTT. Its protein is CASNTRVNSPLHF.

This clone was recorded only once. The V and J genes are TRBV7-3 and TRBJ1-1; no clear D gene. Germline assignment: CDR1 SGHTA and CDR2 FQGTGA. V lost 2 bases and J 1 base, leaving 8 bases between the germline ends. The CDR3 contains 14 residues. Here the CDR3 reads CASSLLAGNTEAFF. The DNA of the CDR3 is TGTGCCAGCAGCTTATTGGCGGGGAACACTGAAGCTTTCTTT.

This chain joins TRBV27 and TRBJ1-5, with D perhaps matching TRBD1 (6 bases). The CDR3 contains 15 residues. The V and J ends lost 2 bases and 2 bases respectively, with 10 bases between them. Germline V gene lookup returns CDR1 MNHEY and CDR2 SMNVEV (reference sequence). The CDR3 bases are TGTGCCAGCAGTTTAGCGGGGGCTCGCAATCAGCCCCAGCATTTT. This sequence encodes CASSLAGARNQPQHF.